This T cell receptor beta chain stems from a study of shared clonotypes between healthy human individuals. The table lists this clone with a count of one. Naivety among CD8 cells was defined by CD45RO negativity and positive CCR7 selection, thereby excluding terminally differentiated effector memory CD45RA+ cells. The protocol was immunoSEQ multiplex PCR, while the TCRdb copy is restricted to in-frame clones and leaves out a portion. Of roughly 2 million clones in the sample, less than 95% were seen once. The source material was naive CD8+ T cells sorted from blood. The receptor was isolated from a young man in good health.

The CDR3 DNA reads as TGTGCCAGCACTTATATGGGGCAAGAGACCCAGTACTTC. This encodes CASTYMGQETQYF. This chain uses TRBV2 with TRBJ2-5; D unclear. This CDR3 has 13 amino acids. Trimming left V 7 bases short and J 2 bases short, with 11 bases between. CDR1 SNHLY and CDR2 FYNNEI come from the germline V gene.